Presented here are 26 T cell receptor beta chains from one specimen sequenced in a study of tumor and adjacent non-tumor tissue in lung cancer (dated by TCRdb to between 2018 and 2020). The library was prepared using multiplex PCR. Sequencing was carried out with an Illumina HiSeq 2500. TCRbeta libraries were built by three rounds of nested PCR using primers (Table S4), following protocols modified from ARM-PCR. Using fastp at Q25 and MiXCR, TCRdb reprocessed the public reads and kept productive beta chains. Rows are unified per CDR3 protein, each entry keeping the most common DNA and genes. The sample table lists around 76,000 distinct CDR3 sequences, approximately 82% of them with a count of one. The ten top clones hold approximately 40% of the sample. Bulk unsorted tissue served as the source for RNA extraction, and RNA quality was assessed using a NanoDrop ND-1000 and an Agilent 2100. Normal lung samples were distant non-tumor tissue taken more than 3 cm from the tumor edge.

Sequencing was performed on distant non-tumor lung tissue. The receptors were gathered from a man between 65 and 80 years old with non-small cell lung cancer.

With respect to this clonotype: A clone one base away is much larger, so this may be a read error. The rearrangement joins TRBV4-1 to TRBJ1-4; 7 bases map to TRBD1. After removal of 1 base from V and 8 bases from J, the junction contained 7 bases not matched to a gene. The CDR3 runs to 15 residues. From germline, CDR1 is MGHRA and CDR2 YSYEKL. CDR3: CASSQVRVGGEKLFF. The CDR3 nucleotides are TGCGCCAGCAGCCAAGTTCGGGTAGGGGGCGAAAAACTGTTTTTT.

Note on this clonotype: The germline gene is not matched at one end of the junction; a read error may be the cause. The gene calls are TRBV6-6 and TRBJ2-7; a possible D gene is TRBD2 (5 bases). The germline V gene encodes CDR1 MNHNY and CDR2 SVGAGI (reference sequence). CDR3 length: 13 residues. CDR3 residues: CANKEAIYYELYF. The CDR3, as DNA: TGTGCCAACAAGGAGGCCATTTACTACGAGCTGTACTTC.

On this clonotype itself: A much larger clone differs by one base, so this may be a read error. The J gene is TRBJ2-5, the V gene TRBV6-6; D might be TRBD2 (6 bases). The CDR3 is 15 residues long. Germline-derived CDR1 and CDR2 are MNHNY and SVGAGI (reference sequence). The CDR3 region has the DNA TGTGTCAGCAGTCACCTTTTGCGGGAACAAGAGACACAGTACTTC. Protein product: CVSSHLLREQETQYF.

With respect to this clonotype: Sequence at one end of the junction differs from germline and may be a read error. The chain employs TRBV11-3 and TRBJ1-2; no clear D. Per the germline V gene, CDR1 is SGHNT and CDR2 is YENEEA. The CDR3 contains 13 residues. CDR3 in amino acids: CASSLRRSYGYTF. For the CDR3, the DNA is TGTGCGAGCAGCCTGCGACGGAGCTATGGCTACACCTTC.

With regard to this clonotype: A much larger clone sits a single nucleotide away, making a read error possible. The J gene is TRBJ1-2, the V gene TRBV20-1; maybe TRBD1 (6 bases). V was clipped by 7 bases and J by 2 bases, with 17 bases between them. This CDR3 comprises 14 residues. Germline V gene data show CDR1 as DFQATT and CDR2 as SNEGSKA (reference sequence). CDR3 loop: CSVQGGKPNYGYTF. As DNA, the CDR3 is TGCAGTGTCCAAGGGGGGAAACCCAACTATGGCTACACCTTC.

In regard to this clonotype: An end of the junction does not agree with germline; a read error may underlie this. The chain couples TRBV6-5 to TRBJ1-4; 9 positions match TRBD1. The CDR3 totals 15 residues. In germline, CDR1 is MNHEY, CDR2 SVGAGI. CDR3 sequence reads: CTSSLQTGGGKKLFF. The CDR3 DNA reads TGTACCAGCAGTTTGCAGACAGGGGGAGGAAAAAAACTGTTTTTT.

The chain combines TRBV6-5 with TRBJ2-7; 10 positions match TRBD2. CDR3 length: 18 residues. V gave up 6 bases and J gave up 11 bases; unmatched junction bases: 25. CDR1 is MNHEY and CDR2 is SVGAGI in the germline V gene. Here the CDR3 DNA reads TGTGCCAGCAGCTCACTAACTAGCGGGACAAAACTCGTGTACGGGAAGTACTTC. Amino acid sequence: CASSSLTSGTKLVYGKYF.

Note on this clonotype: A junction boundary mismatches the germline segment, possibly from a read error. The rearrangement uses TRBV10-1 and TRBJ2-3; tentatively, D is TRBD1 (5 bases). Germline V CDR1 and CDR2: WNHNN, SYGVQD (reference sequence). This CDR3 comprises 15 residues. CDR3 loop: CVSSDGAAGTDTQFF. CDR3 coding DNA: TGCGTCAGCAGTGATGGGGCGGCTGGCACAGATACGCAGTTTTTT.

V and J are TRBV11-3 and TRBJ1-1; D gene ambiguous. Per the germline V gene, CDR1 is SGHNT and CDR2 is YENEEA. The CDR3 covers 13 residues. Trimming shortened V by 10 bases and J by 1 base, and 13 bases separated the two germline ends. The CDR3 spells CANSFRRNTEAFF. CDR3 DNA: TGTGCCAATAGCTTTAGGAGGAACACTGAAGCTTTCTTT.

This clonotype has just a few counts. A read error may be the cause here, since a much bigger clone is one base away. V gene TRBV20-1 combines with J gene TRBJ2-7; the D gene is possibly TRBD2 (6 bases). Trimming took 0 bases from V and 1 from J, leaving 19 bases between them. The CDR3 spans 17 residues. Germline V lookup: CDR1 DFQATT, CDR2 SNEGSKA (reference sequence). The CDR3 DNA is TGCAGTGCTAGAGATCTTTTTGGAGGACTATCGTCCTACGAGCAGTACTTC. Protein: CSARDLFGGLSSYEQYF.

Details on this clonotype: An end of the junction does not agree with germline; a read error may underlie this. The chain employs TRBV18 and TRBJ1-1; D is possibly TRBD1 (5 bases). In germline, CDR1 is KGHSH, CDR2 LQKENI. CDR3 length: 16 residues. CDR3 coding DNA: TGTGTCAGCTCCCCCCAGTCCGGGGGGACGGACACTGAAGCTTTCTTT. Translated: CVSSPQSGGTDTEAFF. The full variable domain, its missing parts supplied by reference TRBV18 and TRBJ1-1, is NAGVMQNPRHLVRRRGQEARLRCSPMKGHSHVYWYRQLPEEGLKFMVYLQKENIIDESGMPKERFSAEFPKEGPSILRIQQVVRGDSAAYFCVSSPQSGGTDTEAFFGQGTRLTVV.

This clonotype was observed a few times. A single base separates this from a much larger clone, so it may be a read error. The chain couples TRBV10-2 to TRBJ1-1; 10 bases are shared with TRBD1. After removal of 5 bases from V and 7 bases from J, the junction contained 13 bases not matched to a gene. The CDR3 length is 16 residues. Germline CDR1 reads WSHSY; CDR2 reads SAAADI. The CDR3 region is CASSPGDRGMGNEAFF. The CDR3 DNA reads TGCGCCAGCAGTCCAGGGGACAGGGGAATGGGCAATGAAGCTTTCTTT.

The rearrangement links TRBV6-5 to TRBJ1-2; no reliable D call. Germline CDR1 MNHEY, CDR2 SVGAGI. The CDR3 loop spans 13 amino acids. V was trimmed by 6 bases and J by 14 bases, leaving 22 bases between them. The CDR3 DNA reads TGTGCCAGCAGGGCTCATGGCATCAATGGATATACCTTC. Translating gives CASRAHGINGYTF.

Comments on this clonotype: At one boundary the junction diverges from the germline segment, which might be a read error. The chain carries TRBV6-2 or TRBV6-3 and TRBJ2-2; 7 bases match TRBD1. Germline values: CDR1 MNHEY, CDR2 SVGEGT. CDR3 size: 15 residues. The CDR3 region is CASSPGTEETGKLFF. CDR3 DNA: TGTGCCAGCAGTCCCGGGACAGAGGAGACCGGGAAGCTGTTTTTT.

As to this clonotype: One junction end does not reproduce the germline sequence, and a read error may be involved. V is TRBV28 and J is TRBJ1-6; 8 bases are a match to TRBD1. The CDR3 is made up of 15 amino acids. The germline V gene encodes CDR1 MDHEN and CDR2 SYDVKM. CDR3 sequence reads: CASSSEQGAGSHLHF. The CDR3 DNA reads as TGTGCCAGCAGTTCGGAGCAGGGGGCTGGATCACACCTCCACTTT.

The chain couples TRBV6-6 to TRBJ1-1, with a tentative D call TRBD1 (5 bases). Germline CDR1 MNHNY, CDR2 SVGAGI (reference sequence). This CDR3 is built from 17 residues. V lost 2 bases, J lost 11 bases, and 27 bases lay in between. The DNA for the CDR3 is TGTGCCAGCAGTTACCCCGTTAGCTCCGGGTTGGACAATGATGCTTTCTTT. The encoded protein is CASSYPVSSGLDNDAFF.

Concerning this clonotype itself: The CDR3 end shows no conserved phenylalanine or tryptophan, and so a read error is likely. The rearrangement uses TRBV11-3 and TRBJ2-1; D ambiguous. V shed 7 bases and J shed 0 bases, with 10 bases lying between them. Germline loops: CDR1 SGHNT, CDR2 YENEEA. This CDR3 has 14 amino acids. CDR3 residues: CASNSDPSYNEQFL. The CDR3 nucleotides are TGTGCCAGCAACTCAGATCCCTCCTACAATGAGCAGTTCTTG.

On this clonotype: A much larger clonotype is one base distant, so this may be a read error. The chain carries TRBV6-1 and TRBJ1-1; D gene ambiguous. This CDR3 has 15 residues. Germline V gives CDR1 MNHNS, CDR2 SASEGT. Trimming removed 2 bases from V and 0 bases from J, with 10 bases in between. CDR3 sequence (DNA): TGTGCCAGCAGTGAAAACAGCCTGATGAACACTGAAGCTTTCTTT. Its translation: CASSENSLMNTEAFF.

The rearrangement joins TRBV12-3 or TRBV12-4 to TRBJ1-5; perhaps TRBD1 as D (6 bases). The CDR3 consists of 16 residues. Trimming pared 1 base from V and 10 bases from J, leaving 20 bases between. This CDR3 is CASSLGMEGGASPQHF. The CDR3 coding sequence is TGTGCCAGCAGTTTAGGTATGGAGGGGGGAGCTAGTCCCCAGCATTTT.

This chain joins TRBV6-2 or TRBV6-3 and TRBJ2-2, with D possibly TRBD1 on 6 matching bases. In germline, CDR1 is MNHEY, CDR2 SVGEGT. Trimming took 7 bases from V and 5 from J, leaving 17 bases between them. CDR3 length equals 15 residues. The CDR3 region has the DNA TGTGCCAGCAAAAACTGGGACATGGGGACCGGGGAGCTGTTTTTT. Its protein product is CASKNWDMGTGELFF.

This clonotype came up many times. The junction and the germline gene differ at one end; a read error may be behind it. The gene calls are TRBV6-5 and TRBJ1-2; a possible D gene is TRBD1 (6 bases). The CDR3 has 14 amino acids. Germline V CDR1 and CDR2: MNHEY, SVGAGI. The CDR3: CASSYLGAGYGYTF. The CDR3 region has the DNA TGTGCTAGCAGTTACCTGGGGGCGGGCTATGGCTACACCTTC.

The CDR3: CVSSQADRTTDTQYF. As DNA, the CDR3 is TGTGTCAGTAGCCAAGCGGACAGAACCACAGATACGCAGTATTTT. The V call is TRBV4-2, the J call TRBJ2-3, with D possibly TRBD1 on 6 matching bases. The CDR3 is 15 residues long. Germline V gene data show CDR1 as LGHNA and CDR2 as YNFKEQ.

The rearrangement uses TRBV29-1 and TRBJ1-3, with D uncertain. Germline assignment: CDR1 SQVTM and CDR2 ANQGSEA. The CDR3 has 11 amino acids. The CDR3 region has the DNA TGCGACGGGTCCACTGGAAACACCATATATTTT. Translation: CDGSTGNTIYF.

This clonotype was counted a few times. Compared with germline, one end of the junction differs, possibly owing to a read error. The chain links TRBV29-1 to TRBJ1-1; D gene unclear. The CDR3 runs to 12 residues. Germline CDR1 reads SQVTM; CDR2 reads ANQGSEA. Here the CDR3 DNA reads TGCAGCGTTGTTATGGGGAACATTGAATCTTTCTTT. It translates to CSVVMGNIESFF. Full variable domain (remainder filled in from reference TRBV29-1 and TRBJ1-1): SAVISQKPSRDICQRGTSLTIQCQVDSQVTMMFWYRQQPGQSLTLIATANQGSEATYESGFVIDKFPISRPNLTFSTLTVSNMSPEDSSIYLCSVVMGNIESFFGQGTRLTVV.

As concerns this clonotype: One junction end disagrees with the germline gene, perhaps due to a read error. J is TRBJ1-3 and V is TRBV30; tentative D call: TRBD1 (6 bases). The CDR3 runs to 16 residues. Germline lookup yields CDR1 GTSNPN and CDR2 SVGIG (reference sequence). The CDR3 loop reads CAWSVLSAPGRDTINF. DNA for the CDR3: TGTGCCTGGAGTGTACTTTCAGCCCCCGGTCGGGACACCATAAACTTT.

About this clonotype itself: This is likely a read error, given that the CDR3 carries no conserved phenylalanine or tryptophan at its end. The limits of the CDR3 on the DNA are not certain, so only TCRdb's listed CDR3 is given. This chain joins TRBV2 and TRBJ2-7. 15 amino acids form the CDR3, both terminal residues included. Germline V gene data show CDR1 as SNHLY and CDR2 as FYNNEI. The CDR3 sequence is CASSAGFSKHYEQYL.